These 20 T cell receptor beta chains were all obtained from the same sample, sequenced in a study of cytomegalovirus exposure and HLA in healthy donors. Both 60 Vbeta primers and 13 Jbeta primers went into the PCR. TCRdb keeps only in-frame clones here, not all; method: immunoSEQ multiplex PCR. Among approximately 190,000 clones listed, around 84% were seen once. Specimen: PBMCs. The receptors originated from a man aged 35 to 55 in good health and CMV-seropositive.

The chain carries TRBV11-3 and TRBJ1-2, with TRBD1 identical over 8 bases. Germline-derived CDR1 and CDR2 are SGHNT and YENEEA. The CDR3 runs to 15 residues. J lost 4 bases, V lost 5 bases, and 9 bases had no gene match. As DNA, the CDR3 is TGTGCCAGCAGCCACAGGGGGAGGGCTTTCTATGGCTACACCTTC. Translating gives CASSHRGRAFYGYTF.

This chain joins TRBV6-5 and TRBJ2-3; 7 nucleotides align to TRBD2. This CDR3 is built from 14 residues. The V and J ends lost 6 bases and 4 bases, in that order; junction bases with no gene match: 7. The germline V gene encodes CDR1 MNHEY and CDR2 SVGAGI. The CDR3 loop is CASRWGGLADTQYF. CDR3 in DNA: TGTGCCAGCAGATGGGGGGGGTTGGCAGATACGCAGTATTTT.

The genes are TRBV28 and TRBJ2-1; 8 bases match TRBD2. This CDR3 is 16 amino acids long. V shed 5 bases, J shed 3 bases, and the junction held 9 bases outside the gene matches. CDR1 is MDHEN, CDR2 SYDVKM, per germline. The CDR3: CASSPMAGGVYNEQFF. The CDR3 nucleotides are TGTGCCAGCAGTCCCATGGCGGGGGGCGTCTACAATGAGCAGTTCTTC.

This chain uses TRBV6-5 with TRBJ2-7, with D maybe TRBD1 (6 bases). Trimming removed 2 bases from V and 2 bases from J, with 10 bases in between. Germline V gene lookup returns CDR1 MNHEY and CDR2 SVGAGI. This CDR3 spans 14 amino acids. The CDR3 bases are TGTGCCAGCAGTTACGGGGGCACCACCTACGAGCAGTACTTC. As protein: CASSYGGTTYEQYF.

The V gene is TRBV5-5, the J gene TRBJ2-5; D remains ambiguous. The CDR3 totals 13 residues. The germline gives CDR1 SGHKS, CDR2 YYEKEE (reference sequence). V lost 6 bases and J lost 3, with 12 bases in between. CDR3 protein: CASTTPAEETQYF. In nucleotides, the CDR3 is TGTGCCAGCACCACCCCGGCGGAAGAGACCCAGTACTTC.

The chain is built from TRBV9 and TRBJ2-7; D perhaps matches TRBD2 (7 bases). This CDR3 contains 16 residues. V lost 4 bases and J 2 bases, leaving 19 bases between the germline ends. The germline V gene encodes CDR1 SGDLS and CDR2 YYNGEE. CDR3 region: CASSPGRAGATYEQYF. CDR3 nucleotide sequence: TGTGCCAGCAGCCCTGGGAGGGCAGGGGCCACCTACGAGCAGTACTTC. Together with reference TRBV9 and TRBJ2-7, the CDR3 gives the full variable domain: DSGVTQTPKHLITATGQRVTLRCSPRSGDLSVYWYQQSLDQGLQFLIQYYNGEERAKGNILERFSAQQFPDLHSELNLSSLELGDSALYFCASSPGRAGATYEQYFGPGTRLTVT.

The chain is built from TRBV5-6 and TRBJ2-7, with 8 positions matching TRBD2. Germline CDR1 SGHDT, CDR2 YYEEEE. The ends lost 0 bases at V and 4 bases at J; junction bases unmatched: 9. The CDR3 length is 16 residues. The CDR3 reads CASSLAPGLGQYEQYF. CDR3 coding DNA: TGTGCCAGCAGCTTGGCACCGGGACTAGGTCAATACGAGCAGTACTTC.

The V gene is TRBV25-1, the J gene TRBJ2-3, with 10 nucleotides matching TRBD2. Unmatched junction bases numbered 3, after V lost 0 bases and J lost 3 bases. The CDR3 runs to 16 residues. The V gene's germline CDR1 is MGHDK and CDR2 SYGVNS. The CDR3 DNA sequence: TGTGCCAGCAGTGAATATGAGCGGGGGGGAACAGATACGCAGTATTTT. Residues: CASSEYERGGTDTQYF.

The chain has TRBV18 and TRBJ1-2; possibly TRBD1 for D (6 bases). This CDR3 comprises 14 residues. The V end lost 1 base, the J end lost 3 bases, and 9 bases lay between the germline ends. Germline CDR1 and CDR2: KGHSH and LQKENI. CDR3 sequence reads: CASSPQGVDYGYTF. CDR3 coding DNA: TGTGCCAGCTCACCACAGGGGGTTGACTATGGCTACACCTTC. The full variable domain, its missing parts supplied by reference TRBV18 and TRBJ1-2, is NAGVMQNPRHLVRRRGQEARLRCSPMKGHSHVYWYRQLPEEGLKFMVYLQKENIIDESGMPKERFSAEFPKEGPSILRIQQVVRGDSAAYFCASSPQGVDYGYTFGSGTRLTVV.

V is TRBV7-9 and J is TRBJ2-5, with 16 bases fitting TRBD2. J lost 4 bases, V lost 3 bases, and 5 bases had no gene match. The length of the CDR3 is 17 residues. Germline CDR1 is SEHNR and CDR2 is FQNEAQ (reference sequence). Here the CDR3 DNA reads TGTGCCAGCAGCTTGGGACTAGCGGGGGGGGAAAGAGAGACCCAGTACTTC. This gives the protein CASSLGLAGGERETQYF.

The CDR3 reads CASSLAGGYTGELFF. CDR3 bases: TGTGCCAGTAGCCTAGCGGGAGGCTACACCGGGGAGCTGTTTTTT. The V call is TRBV19, the J call TRBJ2-2, with TRBD2 matching over 11 bases. This CDR3 has 15 residues. Losses at the gene ends were 6 bases for V and 3 bases for J; bases not matched to a gene: 3. Germline lookup yields CDR1 LNHDA and CDR2 SQIVND (reference sequence).

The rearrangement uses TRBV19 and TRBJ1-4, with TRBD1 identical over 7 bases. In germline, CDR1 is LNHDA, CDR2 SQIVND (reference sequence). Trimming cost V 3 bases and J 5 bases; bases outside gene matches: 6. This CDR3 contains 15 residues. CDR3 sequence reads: CASSIIPGQNEKLFF. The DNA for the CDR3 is TGTGCCAGTAGTATTATTCCGGGACAGAATGAAAAACTGTTTTTT. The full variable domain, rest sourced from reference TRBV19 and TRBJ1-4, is DGGITQSPKYLFRKEGQNVTLSCEQNLNHDAMYWYRQDPGQGLRLIYYSQIVNDFQKGDIAEGYSVSREKKESFPLTVTSAQKNPTAFYLCASSIIPGQNEKLFFGSGTQLSVL.

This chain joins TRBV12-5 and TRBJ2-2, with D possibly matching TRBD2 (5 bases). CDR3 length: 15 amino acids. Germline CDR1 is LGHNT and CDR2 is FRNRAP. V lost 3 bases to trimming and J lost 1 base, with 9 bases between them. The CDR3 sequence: CASGLSAGNTGELFF. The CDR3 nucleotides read TGTGCTAGTGGTTTATCGGCGGGGAACACCGGGGAGCTGTTTTTT.

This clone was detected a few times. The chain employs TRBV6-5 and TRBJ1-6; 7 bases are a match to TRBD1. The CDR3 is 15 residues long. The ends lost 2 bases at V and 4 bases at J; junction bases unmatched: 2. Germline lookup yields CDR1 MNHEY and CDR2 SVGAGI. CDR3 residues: CASSYGTAYNSPLHF. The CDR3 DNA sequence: TGTGCCAGCAGTTACGGGACAGCATATAATTCACCCCTCCACTTT.

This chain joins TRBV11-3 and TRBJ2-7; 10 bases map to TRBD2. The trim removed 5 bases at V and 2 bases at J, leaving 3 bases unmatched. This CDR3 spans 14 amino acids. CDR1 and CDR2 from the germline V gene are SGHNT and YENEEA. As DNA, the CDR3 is TGTGCCAGCAGCGCTAGCGGGGGCCCCTACGAGCAGTACTTC. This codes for CASSASGGPYEQYF.

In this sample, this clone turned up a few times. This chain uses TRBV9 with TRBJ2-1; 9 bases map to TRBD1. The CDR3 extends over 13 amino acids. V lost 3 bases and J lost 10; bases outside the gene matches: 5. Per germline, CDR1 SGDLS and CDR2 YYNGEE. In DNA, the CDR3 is TGTGCCAGCAGCGGGGGACAGGGTTACGAGCAGTTCTTC. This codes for CASSGGQGYEQFF.

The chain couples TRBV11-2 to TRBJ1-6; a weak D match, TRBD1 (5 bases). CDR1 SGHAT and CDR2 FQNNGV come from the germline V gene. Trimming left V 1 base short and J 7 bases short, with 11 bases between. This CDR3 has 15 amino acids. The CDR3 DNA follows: TGTGCCAGCAGCTTAGTCTCAGGGCGGAATTCACCCCTCCACTTT. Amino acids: CASSLVSGRNSPLHF.

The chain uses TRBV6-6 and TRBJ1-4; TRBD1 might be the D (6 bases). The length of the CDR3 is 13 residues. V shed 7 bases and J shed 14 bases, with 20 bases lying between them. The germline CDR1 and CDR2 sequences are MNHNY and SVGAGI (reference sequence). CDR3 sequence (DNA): TGTGCCAGCAATTCTAGGGGGGAGGGTAGGCTGTTTTTT. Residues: CASNSRGEGRLFF.

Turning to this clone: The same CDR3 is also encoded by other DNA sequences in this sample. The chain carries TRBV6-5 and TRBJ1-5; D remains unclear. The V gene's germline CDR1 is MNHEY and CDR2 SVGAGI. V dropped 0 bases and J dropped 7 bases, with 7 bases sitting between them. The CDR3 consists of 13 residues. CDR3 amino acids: CASSYSRGQPQHF. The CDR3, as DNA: TGTGCCAGCAGTTACTCGAGAGGACAGCCCCAGCATTTT.

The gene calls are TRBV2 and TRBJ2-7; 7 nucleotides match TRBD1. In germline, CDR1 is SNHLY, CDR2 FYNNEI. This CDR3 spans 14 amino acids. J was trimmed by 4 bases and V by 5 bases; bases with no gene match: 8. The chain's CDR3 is CASSRDSAGYEQYF. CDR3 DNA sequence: TGTGCCAGCAGTCGGGACAGCGCTGGGTACGAGCAGTACTTC.